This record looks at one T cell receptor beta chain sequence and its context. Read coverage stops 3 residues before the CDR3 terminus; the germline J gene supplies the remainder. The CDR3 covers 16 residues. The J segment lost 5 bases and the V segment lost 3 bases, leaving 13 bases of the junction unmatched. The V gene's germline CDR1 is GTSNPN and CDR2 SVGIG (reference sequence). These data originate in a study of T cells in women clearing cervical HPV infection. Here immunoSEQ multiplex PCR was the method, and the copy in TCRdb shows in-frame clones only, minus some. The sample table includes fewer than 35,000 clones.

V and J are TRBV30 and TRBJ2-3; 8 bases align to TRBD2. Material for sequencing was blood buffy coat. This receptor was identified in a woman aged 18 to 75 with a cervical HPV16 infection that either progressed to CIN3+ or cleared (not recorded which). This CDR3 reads CAWRGEVGGAQDTQYF. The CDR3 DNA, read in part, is TGTGCCTGGAGAGGGGAAGTCGGGGGGGCGCAAGATACG.